Shown below are 5 T cell receptor beta chains from a single sample sequenced in a study of blood T cells in healthy people across ages. A second PCR of 7 to 11 cycles used a sample-barcoded 5' primer and a J-beta primer mix. TCRdb recomputed calls from the 5' RACE reads with MiXCR, one row per CDR3 protein. This table holds some 1.6 million distinct CDR3 sequences, about 31% found once. Input material: blood. The receptors come from a woman in her twenties or thirties in good health.

This clonotype was recorded a few times. J is TRBJ1-2 and V is TRBV5-1; TRBD1 is a possible D gene (5 bases). Germline CDR1 is SGHRS and CDR2 is YFSETQ. The CDR3 spans 15 residues. Trimming shortened V by 4 bases and J by 2 bases, and 15 bases separated the two germline ends. The DNA of the CDR3 is TGCGCCAGCAGCCCGGGACTTACTCCCAACTATGGCTACACCTTC. Protein: CASSPGLTPNYGYTF.

This sequence joins TRBV15 and TRBJ2-1, with 12 bases fitting TRBD2. The V gene's germline CDR1 is LNHNV and CDR2 YYDKDF (reference sequence). With 6 bases clipped from V and 8 bases from J, the junction kept 8 bases outside the gene matches. The CDR3 sequence is 15 residues long. The chain's CDR3 is CATSLRTSGTYEQFF. In DNA form, the CDR3 reads TGTGCCACCAGTCTTCGGACTAGCGGGACATATGAGCAGTTCTTC.

This clonotype was detected ten times or more. A read error may explain this, as a much larger clone is one base away. The chain combines TRBV20-1 with TRBJ1-2; D ambiguous. V was trimmed by 0 bases and J by 8 bases, leaving 16 bases between them. Germline V CDR1 and CDR2: DFQATT, SNEGSKA (reference sequence). The CDR3 is 14 amino acids. The CDR3 spells CSARDPNSRLGYTF. The DNA of the CDR3 is TGCAGTGCTAGAGATCCGAACAGCCGCTTAGGCTACACCTTC.

In regard to this clonotype: One junction end disagrees with the germline gene, perhaps due to a read error. The rearrangement links TRBV7-9 to TRBJ2-7; D is unresolved. The DNA end is a closer match to TRBJ2-5, so the J assignment may be wrong. There are 15 residues in the CDR3. Germline CDR1 reads SEHNR; CDR2 reads FQNEAQ (reference sequence). As DNA, the CDR3 is TGTGCCGGCAGCCCACTGCCGAGCCCCCTGGGGACCCAGTACTTC. It yields the protein CAGSPLPSPLGTQYF.

The chain links TRBV7-9 to TRBJ2-3; D is unclear. V was clipped by 5 bases and J by 4 bases, with 28 bases between them. Per germline, CDR1 SEHNR and CDR2 FQNEAQ (reference sequence). The CDR3 is 19 residues long. The CDR3 loop reads CASSLPCPGLRGTPDTQYF. The CDR3 DNA reads as TGTGCCAGCAGCCTCCCATGCCCCGGCCTCCGAGGTACCCCAGATACGCAGTATTTT.